The T cell receptor beta chain described here comes from a study of T cells in narcolepsy. Background on the study: Enrolled donors included narcolepsy type 1 or type 2 patients and healthy controls.

Profiling relied on immunoSEQ multiplex PCR, and the TCRdb table lists in-frame clones only, not all of them. The sample comprises under 35,000 clones, roughly 86% of which are singletons, and 0.85% to 1% rests with the top ten. This CDR3 spans 15 amino acids. Trimming cost V 3 bases and J 5 bases, with 17 bases left between them. CDR1 KGHSH and CDR2 LQKENI come from the germline V gene. The sequence came from a human donor in good health. J is TRBJ2-7 and V is TRBV18; perhaps TRBD1 as D (5 bases). The sequenced material came from memory (CD45RA-) CD4+ T cells from blood. The CDR3 protein is CASSPFGQGTHEQYF. The DNA of the CDR3 is TGTGCCAGCTCACCCTTCGGCCAGGGAACCCACGAGCAGTACTTC.